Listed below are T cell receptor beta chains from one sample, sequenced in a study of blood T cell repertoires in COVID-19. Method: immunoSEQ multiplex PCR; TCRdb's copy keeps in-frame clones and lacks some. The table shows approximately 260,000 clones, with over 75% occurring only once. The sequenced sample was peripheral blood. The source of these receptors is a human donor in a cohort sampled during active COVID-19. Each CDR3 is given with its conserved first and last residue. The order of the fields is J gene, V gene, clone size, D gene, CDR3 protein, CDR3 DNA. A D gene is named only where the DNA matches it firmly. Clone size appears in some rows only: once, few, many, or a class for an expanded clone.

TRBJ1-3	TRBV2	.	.	CASSVRGTGNTIYF	TGTGCCAGCAGTGTCAGGGGAACTGGAAACACCATATATTTT
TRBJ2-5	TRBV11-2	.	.	CASSYPGAAKTQYF	TGTGCCAGCAGCTACCCTGGGGCCGCAAAGACCCAGTACTTC
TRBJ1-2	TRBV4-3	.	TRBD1	CASSQDRAGGRDYGYTF	TGCGCCAGCAGCCAAGATCGCGCAGGGGGCCGGGACTATGGCTACACCTTC
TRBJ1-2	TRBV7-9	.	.	CASSLDQGRGYTF	TGTGCCAGCAGCTTAGACCAGGGTAGAGGCTACACCTTC
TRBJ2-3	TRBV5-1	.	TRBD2	CASSGDYLGQYF	TGCGCCAGCAGTGGGGACTATTTAGGGCAGTATTTT
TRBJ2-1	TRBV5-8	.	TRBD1	CASVLVRGLLYNEQFF	TGTGCCAGCGTACTGGTTAGGGGGCTATTGTACAATGAGCAGTTCTTC
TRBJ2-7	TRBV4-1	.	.	CASSQDRAEREQYF	TGCGCCAGCAGCCAAGATCGCGCGGAGCGGGAGCAGTACTTC
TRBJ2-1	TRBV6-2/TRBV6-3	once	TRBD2	CASSTPGGRGVYNEQFF	TGTGCCAGCAGTACCCCCGGGGGGCGGGGGGTATACAATGAGCAGTTCTTC
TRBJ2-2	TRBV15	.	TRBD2	CATSRERGSGSGTGELFF	TGTGCCACCAGCAGAGAGAGAGGGAGCGGGAGTGGCACCGGGGAGCTGTTTTTT
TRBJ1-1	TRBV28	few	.	CASSPGDTEAFF	TGTGCCAGCAGTCCAGGGGACACTGAAGCTTTCTTT
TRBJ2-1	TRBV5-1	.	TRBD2	CASSLGRLAGVRNEQFF	TGCGCCAGCAGCTTGGGACGACTAGCGGGAGTGCGGAATGAGCAGTTCTTC
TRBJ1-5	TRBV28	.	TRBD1	CASSGQGNNQPQHF	TGTGCCAGCAGTGGACAGGGTAACAATCAGCCCCAGCATTTT
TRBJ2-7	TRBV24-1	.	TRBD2	CATGGGAGEGEQYF	TGTGCCACGGGCGGGGGGGCTGGTGAAGGCGAGCAGTACTTC
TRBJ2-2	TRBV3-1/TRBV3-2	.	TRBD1	CASSRLDRDAGELFF	TGTGCCAGCAGCCGGTTGGACAGGGATGCCGGGGAGCTGTTTTTT
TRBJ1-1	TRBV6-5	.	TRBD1	CASQTGALNTEAFF	TGTGCCAGCCAGACAGGGGCGTTAAACACTGAAGCTTTCTTT
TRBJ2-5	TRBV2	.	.	CASSGQRPQETQYF	TGTGCCAGCAGTGGACAGAGACCTCAAGAGACCCAGTACTTC
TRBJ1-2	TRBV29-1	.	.	CSVALGGVGYGYTF	TGCAGCGTTGCCCTAGGGGGAGTGGGCTATGGCTACACCTTC
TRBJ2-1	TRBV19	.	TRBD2	CASSMGVLSGRAQNEQFF	TGTGCCAGTAGTATGGGGGTGCTAAGCGGGAGGGCCCAAAATGAGCAGTTCTTC
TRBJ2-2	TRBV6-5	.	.	CASSPTTGELFF	TGTGCCAGCAGCCCAACTACCGGGGAGCTGTTTTTT
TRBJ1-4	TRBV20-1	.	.	CSARENEKLFF	TGCAGTGCTAGGGAGAATGAAAAACTGTTTTTT
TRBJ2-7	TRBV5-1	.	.	CASSLDRGGYEQYF	TGCGCCAGCAGCTTGGATCGGGGAGGCTACGAGCAGTACTTC
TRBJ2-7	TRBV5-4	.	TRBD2	CASSLGGLGVAYEQYF	TGTGCCAGCAGCTTGGGGGGACTAGGAGTAGCCTACGAGCAGTACTTC
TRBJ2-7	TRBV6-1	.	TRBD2	CASRLRSGSSYEQYF	TGTGCCAGCAGACTTCGTAGCGGGAGCTCCTACGAGCAGTACTTC
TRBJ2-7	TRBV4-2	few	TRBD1	CASRKGQGYEQYF	TGTGCCAGCCGGAAGGGACAGGGCTACGAGCAGTACTTC
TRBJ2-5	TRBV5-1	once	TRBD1	CASSLRDSYQETQYF	TGCGCCAGCAGCTTGCGGGACAGCTATCAAGAGACCCAGTACTTC
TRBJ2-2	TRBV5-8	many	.	CASSFQGRGTGELFF	TGTGCCAGCAGCTTTCAGGGGAGAGGGACCGGGGAGCTGTTTTTT
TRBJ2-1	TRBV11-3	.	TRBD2	CASSSGLAGGSEQFF	TGTGCCAGCAGCTCGGGACTAGCGGGAGGGAGTGAGCAGTTCTTC
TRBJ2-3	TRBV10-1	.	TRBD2	CASSESGGRLNTQYF	TGCGCCAGCAGTGAGTCCGGCGGGAGATTAAATACGCAGTATTTT
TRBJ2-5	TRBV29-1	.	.	CSVAMGAAETQYF	TGCAGCGTTGCTATGGGGGCTGCAGAGACCCAGTACTTC
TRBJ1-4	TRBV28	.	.	CASSSRNEKLFF	TGTGCCAGCAGTTCCCGGAATGAAAAACTGTTTTTT
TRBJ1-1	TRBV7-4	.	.	CASSTVWGFGAFF	TGTGCCAGCAGCACCGTATGGGGCTTTGGGGCTTTCTTT
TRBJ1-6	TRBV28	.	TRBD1	CASRKGDRGNSPLHF	TGTGCCAGCAGAAAAGGGGACAGGGGTAATTCACCCCTCCACTTT
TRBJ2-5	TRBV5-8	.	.	CASSWRGRETQYF	TGTGCCAGCAGCTGGCGGGGAAGGGAGACCCAGTACTTC
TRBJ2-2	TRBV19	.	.	CASSIETGTRELFF	TGTGCCAGTAGTATAGAGACAGGGACTCGGGAGCTGTTTTTT
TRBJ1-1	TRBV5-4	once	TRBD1	CASSHGQGRVTEAFF	TGTGCCAGCAGCCACGGACAGGGGAGGGTCACTGAAGCTTTCTTT
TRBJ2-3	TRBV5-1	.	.	CASSRTEYSTDTQYF	TGCGCCAGCAGCAGGACAGAGTATAGCACAGATACGCAGTATTTT
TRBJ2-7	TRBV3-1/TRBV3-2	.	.	CASSQIPTSSYEQYF	TGTGCCAGCAGCCAAATCCCTACGTCCTCCTACGAGCAGTACTTC
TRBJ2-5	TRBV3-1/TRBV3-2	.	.	CASAGGQKQETQYF	TGTGCCTCCGCGGGGGGACAGAAACAAGAGACCCAGTACTTC
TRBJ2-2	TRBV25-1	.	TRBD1	CASSDNRGRTGELFF	TGTGCCAGCAGTGATAACAGGGGAAGGACCGGGGAGCTGTTTTTT
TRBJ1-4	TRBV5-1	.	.	CASSLEPDSFATNEKLFF	TGCGCCAGCAGCTTGGAGCCGGACAGCTTTGCAACTAATGAAAAACTGTTTTTT
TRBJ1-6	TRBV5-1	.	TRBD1	CASSLETGVSSPLHF	TGCGCCAGCAGCCTAGAGACAGGGGTGAGTTCACCCCTCCACTTT
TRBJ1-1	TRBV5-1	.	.	CASSLRAGAGSEAFF	TGCGCCAGCAGCTTGAGGGCAGGGGCAGGGTCTGAAGCTTTCTTT
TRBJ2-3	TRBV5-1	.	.	CASSLRGMGTDTQYF	TGCGCCAGCAGCTTGCGAGGGATGGGCACAGATACGCAGTATTTT
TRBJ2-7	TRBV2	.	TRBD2	CASRHYLAGNSDEQYF	TGTGCCAGCAGACACTACCTAGCGGGAAACTCTGACGAGCAGTACTTC
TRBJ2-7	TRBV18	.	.	CASSPSTGQYF	TGTGCCAGCTCACCTAGTACCGGGCAGTACTTC
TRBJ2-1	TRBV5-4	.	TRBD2	CASRDGGRDGNEQFF	TGTGCCAGCAGAGACGGCGGGAGAGATGGCAATGAGCAGTTCTTC
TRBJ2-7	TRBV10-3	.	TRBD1	CAISGTGTQVYEQYF	TGTGCCATCAGTGGGACAGGGACTCAGGTTTACGAGCAGTACTTC
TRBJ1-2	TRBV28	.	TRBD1	CASSSPGTGDNNYGYTF	TGTGCCAGCAGTTCCCCCGGGACAGGGGATAATAACTATGGCTACACCTTC
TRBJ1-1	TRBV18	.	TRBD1	CASSPGTGVGTEAFF	TGTGCCAGCTCACCAGGAACAGGGGTAGGGACTGAAGCTTTCTTT
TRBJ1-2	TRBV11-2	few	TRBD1	CASSSPDREGYGYTF	TGTGCCAGCAGCTCCCCGGACAGGGAGGGCTATGGCTACACCTTC
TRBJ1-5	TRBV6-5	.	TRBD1	CASSRDRNQPQHF	TGTGCCAGCAGCCGGGACAGGAATCAGCCCCAGCATTTT
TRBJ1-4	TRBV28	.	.	CASSGGESANEKLFF	TGTGCCAGCAGTGGAGGGGAGTCGGCTAATGAAAAACTGTTTTTT
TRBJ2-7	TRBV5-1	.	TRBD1	CASSGGQGAYPTEQYF	TGCGCCAGCAGCGGGGGACAGGGAGCGTACCCTACCGAGCAGTACTTC
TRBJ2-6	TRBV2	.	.	CASNGQLRDGANVLTF	TGTGCCAGCAACGGACAGCTAAGGGATGGGGCCAACGTCCTGACTTTC
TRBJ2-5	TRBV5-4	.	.	CASSGGASQETQYF	TGTGCCAGCAGCGGGGGGGCGTCACAAGAGACCCAGTACTTC